A single sample gave rise to the 19 T cell receptor beta chains below, sequenced in a study of shared clonotypes between healthy human individuals. The assay was immunoSEQ multiplex PCR, and TCRdb's table has in-frame clones only and misses some. The sample lists around 690,000 clones, about 90% occurring once. Sequenced input: memory CD8+ T cells from PBMCs. Subset specified: CD45RO+ cells pooled with CCR7-negative TemRA cells. These receptor sequences come from a man between 18 and 35 years old in good health. Some clones in this sample may be carry-over from other donors' samples.

This sequence joins TRBV5-1 and TRBJ2-5, with TRBD1 as a possible D gene (5 bases). The DNA end is more similar to TRBJ2-7, so the J call may be wrong. The CDR3 contains 14 residues. Germline V lookup: CDR1 SGHRS, CDR2 YFSETQ. The CDR3: CASSLVTARDEQYF. For the CDR3, the DNA is TGCGCCAGCAGCTTGGTAACGGCCAGGGACGAGCAGTACTTC.

Only a few counts were recorded for this clone. This rearrangement joins TRBV29-1 to TRBJ2-5, with TRBD2 matching 8 bases. This CDR3 is built from 15 residues. The V and J ends lost 8 bases and 4 bases, in that order; junction bases with no gene match: 15. Germline V gene sequence: CDR1 SQVTM, CDR2 ANQGSEA. The CDR3 DNA is TGCAGCCTGAATACAAAAGGACTAGCCGGAGAGACCCAGTACTTC. Amino acids: CSLNTKGLAGETQYF.

The chain couples TRBV29-1 to TRBJ2-7, with 8 bases matching TRBD1. After removal of 4 bases from V and 2 bases from J, the junction contained 10 bases not matched to a gene. The CDR3 loop spans 15 amino acids. Germline V gene lookup returns CDR1 SQVTM and CDR2 ANQGSEA. Here the CDR3 reads CSVGSGQALPYEQYF. CDR3 DNA sequence: TGCAGCGTTGGGTCGGGACAGGCACTTCCCTACGAGCAGTACTTC.

The CDR3 region is CASSEDEQYF. Here the CDR3 DNA reads TGTGCCAGCAGTGAGGACGAGCAGTACTTC. The V gene is TRBV6-1, the J gene TRBJ2-7; D unresolved. Deletions cut 3 bases from V and 5 bases from J, with 2 bases between. This CDR3 has 10 residues. The germline CDR1 and CDR2 sequences are MNHNS and SASEGT.

This clone was counted a single time. This chain uses TRBV5-1 with TRBJ1-1, with 7 bases matching TRBD1. CDR3 size: 15 residues. From germline, CDR1 is SGHRS and CDR2 YFSETQ. Losses at the gene ends were 0 bases for V and 4 bases for J; bases not matched to a gene: 6. The CDR3 sequence is CASSLGRGRFTEAFF. The CDR3 coding sequence is TGCGCCAGCAGCTTGGGTAGGGGGCGTTTCACTGAAGCTTTCTTT.

This CDR3 is CASTKTSGRWVDTQYF. Here the CDR3 DNA reads TGCGCCAGCACGAAGACTAGCGGGAGGTGGGTAGATACGCAGTATTTT. The chain uses TRBV5-1 and TRBJ2-3; TRBD2 aligns across 13 bases. The CDR3 covers 16 residues. Unmatched junction bases numbered 9, after V lost 6 bases and J lost 5 bases. The V gene's germline CDR1 is SGHRS and CDR2 YFSETQ.

This clone appeared a few times. The sample has other DNA sequences that encode this CDR3 too. CDR3 sequence reads: CASSLGDQPQHF. The DNA for the CDR3 is TGTGCCAGCAGCTTAGGTGATCAGCCCCAGCATTTT. This chain connects TRBV7-9 to TRBJ1-5; the D is unclear. Germline CDR1 and CDR2: SEHNR and FQNEAQ (reference sequence). The CDR3 is 12 amino acids. V lost 1 base and J lost 5, with 3 bases in between.

J is TRBJ2-3 and V is TRBV4-1; 9 positions match TRBD2. Per the germline V gene, CDR1 is MGHRA and CDR2 is YSYEKL. V lost 1 base to trimming and J lost 5 bases; unmatched junction nucleotides: 7. This CDR3 is built from 16 residues. CDR3 sequence (DNA): TGCGCCAGCAGCCAAGTTGTAGCGGGAGATGGAGATACGCAGTATTTT. It encodes CASSQVVAGDGDTQYF.

The chain joins TRBV2 to TRBJ2-5; TRBD2 is a possible D gene (5 bases). Trimming shortened V by 3 bases and J by 1 base, and 9 bases separated the two germline ends. Germline CDR1 reads SNHLY; CDR2 reads FYNNEI. This CDR3 contains 14 residues. Written as DNA, the CDR3 is TGTGCCAGCAGTGAGGCGGGCCTCCAAGAGACCCAGTACTTC. Protein sequence: CASSEAGLQETQYF.

V is TRBV9 and J is TRBJ2-1; no clear D. Trimming cost V 3 bases and J 5 bases, with 9 bases left between them. This CDR3 has 13 residues. The V gene's germline CDR1 is SGDLS and CDR2 YYNGEE. The chain's CDR3 is CASSGVFHNEQFF. The DNA for the CDR3 is TGTGCCAGCAGCGGAGTCTTCCACAATGAGCAGTTCTTC. The whole variable domain, remainder taken from reference TRBV9 and TRBJ2-1, is DSGVTQTPKHLITATGQRVTLRCSPRSGDLSVYWYQQSLDQGLQFLIQYYNGEERAKGNILERFSAQQFPDLHSELNLSSLELGDSALYFCASSGVFHNEQFFGPGTRLTVL.

The chain uses TRBV30 and TRBJ2-5, with D uncertain. Germline CDR1 reads GTSNPN; CDR2 reads SVGIG (reference sequence). The CDR3 has 14 residues. Trimming took off 3 bases at V and 1 base at J, with 12 bases between the two ends. CDR3 in DNA: TGTGCCTGGAGCCTCCCGAGCCGCCAAGAGACCCAGTACTTC. Translating gives CAWSLPSRQETQYF.

The chain joins TRBV9 to TRBJ2-7, with 8 nucleotides matching TRBD1. From germline, CDR1 is SGDLS and CDR2 YYNGEE. The J segment lost 1 base and the V segment lost 4 bases, leaving 7 bases of the junction unmatched. The CDR3 loop spans 15 amino acids. DNA for the CDR3: TGTGCCAGCAGCTCAGGACAGGGTTTGTCCTACGAGCAGTACTTC. Amino acid sequence: CASSSGQGLSYEQYF. Full variable domain (remainder filled in from reference TRBV9 and TRBJ2-7): DSGVTQTPKHLITATGQRVTLRCSPRSGDLSVYWYQQSLDQGLQFLIQYYNGEERAKGNILERFSAQQFPDLHSELNLSSLELGDSALYFCASSSGQGLSYEQYFGPGTRLTVT.

For this clone: Different DNA sequences within this sample yield the same CDR3. The chain carries TRBV6-6 and TRBJ2-2; no reliable D call. Trimming removed 0 bases from V and 4 bases from J, with 0 bases in between. The CDR3 contains 12 residues. CDR1 MNHNY and CDR2 SVGAGI come from the germline V gene (reference sequence). The DNA for the CDR3 is TGTGCCAGCAGTTACTCCACCGGGGAGCTGTTTTTT. Protein product: CASSYSTGELFF.

The J gene is TRBJ2-7, the V gene TRBV27; D may be TRBD1 or TRBD2 (6 bases each). V lost 3 bases, J lost 2 bases, and 11 bases lay in between. Germline V gene data show CDR1 as MNHEY and CDR2 as SMNVEV (reference sequence). The CDR3 contains 14 residues. The CDR3 coding sequence is TGTGCCAGCAGTTTTATGGGGGGCCCCTACGAGCAGTACTTC. Its translation is CASSFMGGPYEQYF.

The rearrangement links TRBV7-2 to TRBJ2-1; 13 nucleotides line up with TRBD2. The trim removed 5 bases at V and 10 bases at J, leaving 8 bases unmatched. CDR3 length equals 15 residues. The germline CDR1 and CDR2 sequences are SGHTA and FQGNSA. The CDR3 DNA follows: TGTGCCAGCAGCGGGGGGACTAGCGGGATCGGAGAGCAGTTCTTC. It encodes CASSGGTSGIGEQFF.

About this clone itself: This likely reflects a read error, since a far larger clone is one base away. The rearrangement uses TRBV6-5 and TRBJ2-7; 8 nucleotides agree with TRBD1. Germline-derived CDR1 and CDR2 are MNHEY and SVGAGI. The trim removed 7 bases at V and 7 bases at J, leaving 6 bases unmatched. The CDR3 spans 12 residues. As DNA, the CDR3 is TGTGCCAGCAACCAAGGGGACAGGGAGCAGTACTTC. As protein: CASNQGDREQYF.

This chain links TRBV28 with TRBJ2-7, with no clear D. V lost 5 bases, J lost 2 bases, and 13 bases lay in between. CDR3 length: 14 residues. Per germline, CDR1 MDHEN and CDR2 SYDVKM. This chain's CDR3 is CASSGAVPAYEQYF. The CDR3 coding sequence is TGTGCCAGCAGTGGCGCAGTTCCCGCCTACGAGCAGTACTTC.

The V gene is TRBV7-9, the J gene TRBJ2-1; TRBD1 is a possible D gene (6 bases). The CDR3 runs to 12 residues. Per germline, CDR1 SEHNR and CDR2 FQNEAQ (reference sequence). The germline V and J ends were trimmed by 4 bases and 15 bases, with 16 bases remaining between them. The chain's CDR3 is CASSSWTADWFF. CDR3 nucleotide sequence: TGTGCCAGCAGCTCCTGGACAGCCGACTGGTTCTTC.

DNA for the CDR3: TGCAGCGCTTTGGCAGGGCCTGAAGCTTTCTTT. The encoded protein is CSALAGPEAFF. The V and J genes are TRBV29-1 and TRBJ1-1; TRBD1 is a possible D gene (5 bases). CDR1 and CDR2 from the germline V gene are SQVTM and ANQGSEA. V shed 7 bases and J shed 6 bases, with 12 bases lying between them. The CDR3 has 11 residues. Supplemented by reference TRBV29-1 and TRBJ1-1, the full variable domain reads SAVISQKPSRDICQRGTSLTIQCQVDSQVTMMFWYRQQPGQSLTLIATANQGSEATYESGFVIDKFPISRPNLTFSTLTVSNMSPEDSSIYLCSALAGPEAFFGQGTRLTVV.